These 27 T cell receptor beta chains were all obtained from the same sample, sequenced in a study of T cell clonotyping in hematopoietic cell transplantation. Assay: immunoSEQ multiplex PCR; the TCRdb copy retains only in-frame clones and omits some. The data hold 6,300 or so clones, with approximately 87% observed a single time. Sequencing was performed on peripheral blood mononuclear cells, taken 180 days after allogeneic stem cell transplant. Source of these receptors: a female patient aged 50-59 years who had an allogeneic stem cell transplant from an unrelated donor, so the T cells may come from the graft donor. Some clones in this sample may be carry-over from other donors' samples.

The chain is built from TRBV25-1 and TRBJ1-6; D uncertain. The CDR3 spans 13 residues. Trimming stripped 1 base from V and 8 bases from J, with 6 bases between. Germline V gene lookup returns CDR1 MGHDK and CDR2 SYGVNS. Here the CDR3 reads CASSEFPYSPLHF. As DNA, the CDR3 is TGTGCCAGCAGTGAATTCCCCTATTCACCCCTCCACTTT.

This chain joins TRBV27 and TRBJ1-3, with D possibly being TRBD1 (6 bases). CDR3 length equals 14 residues. Per the germline V gene, CDR1 is MNHEY and CDR2 is SMNVEV (reference sequence). With 6 bases removed from V and 0 bases from J, the gap between germline ends came to 9 bases. This CDR3 reads CASRQGFSGNTIYF. For the CDR3, the DNA is TGTGCCAGCAGACAGGGCTTCTCTGGAAACACCATATATTTT.

The chain recombines TRBV7-3 with TRBJ1-5, with D possibly matching TRBD1 (6 bases). Between the trimmed V and J ends, which lost 3 bases and 5 bases, there was a span of 8 bases. The CDR3 covers 13 residues. Germline V gene sequence: CDR1 SGHTA, CDR2 FQGTGA. DNA of the CDR3: TGTGCCAGCAGCTTCGCAGGGGATCAGCCCCAGCATTTT. Residues: CASSFAGDQPQHF.

This clone turned up a few times. The genes are TRBV6-1 and TRBJ1-1, with no clear D. The CDR3 has 12 amino acids. V shed 5 bases and J shed 5 bases, with 9 bases lying between them. The germline CDR1 and CDR2 sequences are MNHNS and SASEGT. The CDR3, as DNA: TGTGCCAGCAGTTCCGGGATGACTGAAGCTTTCTTT. Its protein is CASSSGMTEAFF.

J is TRBJ2-5 and V is TRBV2, with a weak D call TRBD1 (6 bases). Germline CDR1 and CDR2: SNHLY and FYNNEI. Trimming took off 4 bases at V and 4 bases at J, with 19 bases between the two ends. The CDR3 runs 16 residues. CDR3 sequence (DNA): TGTGCCAGCAGTGGGGGGACGAGACAGGCACGAGAGACCCAGTACTTC. Its translation is CASSGGTRQARETQYF.

The count of this clone is one. The rearrangement joins TRBV5-4 to TRBJ2-5, with TRBD2 matching over 9 bases. CDR3 length: 16 amino acids. The germline CDR1 and CDR2 sequences are SGHNT and YYREEE (reference sequence). The trim removed 0 bases at V and 4 bases at J, leaving 7 bases unmatched. The chain's CDR3 is CASSLAVSGGGETQYF. DNA of the CDR3: TGTGCCAGCAGCTTGGCGGTTAGCGGGGGTGGAGAGACCCAGTACTTC.

The V gene is TRBV9, the J gene TRBJ2-7; 13 nucleotides line up with TRBD2. CDR1 and CDR2 (germline): SGDLS, YYNGEE. J was trimmed by 1 base and V by 3 bases; bases with no gene match: 4. The CDR3 spans 16 residues. The CDR3 sequence: CASSAGLAGVSYEQYF. CDR3 coding DNA: TGTGCCAGCAGCGCCGGACTAGCGGGGGTTTCCTACGAGCAGTACTTC.

This clone is a singleton in its sample. The chain combines TRBV5-1 with TRBJ2-6, with a possible D match to TRBD1 (6 bases). The CDR3 sequence is 18 residues long. The germline V gene has CDR1 SGHRS and CDR2 YFSETQ. V shed 0 bases and J shed 2 bases, with 15 bases lying between them. The CDR3 region has the DNA TGCGCCAGCAGCTTGGCCCACAGGGTCGAAGCTGGGGCCAACGTCCTGACTTTC. Encoded protein: CASSLAHRVEAGANVLTF.

This chain joins TRBV12-5 and TRBJ2-6; D may be TRBD2 (5 bases). V lost 4 bases to trimming and J lost 4 bases, with 5 bases between them. The germline CDR1 and CDR2 sequences are LGHNT and FRNRAP. This CDR3 region has 13 residues. CDR3 coding DNA: TGTGCTAGTGGTTGGGAGGGGGCCAACGTCCTGACTTTC. This sequence encodes CASGWEGANVLTF.

The chain recombines TRBV6-1 with TRBJ2-7; D call uncertain. V was clipped by 1 base and J by 3 bases, with 13 bases between them. CDR1 is MNHNS, CDR2 SASEGT, per germline. The CDR3 runs 15 residues. CDR3 loop: CASSEGPQPIYEQYF. CDR3 DNA: TGTGCCAGCAGTGAAGGGCCACAGCCTATCTACGAGCAGTACTTC.

This chain links TRBV7-9 with TRBJ1-3, with TRBD1 matching 12 bases. The CDR3 covers 18 residues. J lost 1 base, V lost 5 bases, and 9 bases had no gene match. The germline CDR1 and CDR2 sequences are SEHNR and FQNEAQ (reference sequence). This CDR3 is CASSLLRDRGPSGNTIYF. The CDR3 region has the DNA TGTGCCAGCAGCCTGCTCCGGGACAGGGGGCCATCTGGAAACACCATATATTTT. Complete variable domain (other parts from reference TRBV7-9 and TRBJ1-3): DTGVSQNPRHKITKRGQNVTFRCDPISEHNRLYWYRQTLGQGPEFLTYFQNEAQLEKSRLLSDRFSAERPKGSFSTLEIQRTEQGDSAMYLCASSLLRDRGPSGNTIYFGEGSWLTVV.

This clone is hyperexpanded (1% or more) in the sample. The V and J genes are TRBV7-9 and TRBJ1-5, with 7 positions matching TRBD1. The V segment lost 0 bases and the J segment 3 bases; nucleotides outside the gene matches: 5. Germline V gene lookup returns CDR1 SEHNR and CDR2 FQNEAQ (reference sequence). The CDR3 is 16 residues long. CDR3 in amino acids: CASSLAGQSLNQPQHF. In DNA form, the CDR3 reads TGTGCCAGCAGCTTAGCGGGACAGTCACTCAATCAGCCCCAGCATTTT.

V gene TRBV6-1 combines with J gene TRBJ2-7; D gene uncertain. This CDR3 comprises 15 residues. V lost 2 bases, J lost 4 bases, and 15 bases lay in between. The germline CDR1 and CDR2 sequences are MNHNS and SASEGT. This CDR3 reads CASSEPGWQLYEQYF. CDR3 coding DNA: TGTGCCAGCAGTGAACCGGGCTGGCAGCTATACGAGCAGTACTTC.

The rearrangement links TRBV5-1 to TRBJ1-3; no reliable D call. V gave up 4 bases and J gave up 3 bases, with 5 bases separating them. Germline V lookup: CDR1 SGHRS, CDR2 YFSETQ. The CDR3 spans 12 residues. In DNA form, the CDR3 reads TGCGCCAGCAGCCCGAATGGAAACACCATATATTTT. Its protein product is CASSPNGNTIYF.

This clone was picked up a small number of times. This chain links TRBV19 with TRBJ1-1, with D possibly TRBD1 on 6 matching bases. Germline V CDR1 and CDR2: LNHDA, SQIVND (reference sequence). CDR3 size: 11 residues. The ends were cut back, 8 bases at V and 4 bases at J, with 8 bases in the middle. In DNA form, the CDR3 reads TGTGCCAGTCGACAGGTCACTGAAGCTTTCTTT. Protein product: CASRQVTEAFF.

The gene calls are TRBV28 and TRBJ2-1; perhaps TRBD1 as D (6 bases). The CDR3 is 13 amino acids. Germline V gene data show CDR1 as MDHEN and CDR2 as SYDVKM. V was cut by 8 bases and J by 6 bases, with 14 bases left in between. The CDR3 DNA sequence: TGTGCCAGCCGGCCGACAGGAATCAATGAGCAGTTCTTC. This codes for CASRPTGINEQFF.

As DNA, the CDR3 is TGTGCCATCAGTAAAGGCAGGGAGAACACTGAAGCTTTCTTT. Translation gives CAISKGRENTEAFF. The V and J genes are TRBV10-3 and TRBJ1-1; a weak D match, TRBD1 (5 bases). The germline V gene has CDR1 ENHRY and CDR2 SYGVKD. This CDR3 is 14 amino acids long. V was shortened by 5 bases and J by 1 base, with 11 bases between the two germline ends.

The V call is TRBV10-2, the J call TRBJ2-7; D remains unclear. The CDR3 is made up of 12 amino acids. The germline gives CDR1 WSHSY, CDR2 SAAADI. The germline V and J ends were trimmed by 2 bases and 13 bases, with 15 bases remaining between them. CDR3 bases: TGCGCCAGCAGTGAGGCCCAAGGGTTATACTACTTC. As protein: CASSEAQGLYYF.

This chain links TRBV2 with TRBJ2-3; the match to TRBD2 covers 12 bases. V was pared by 1 base and J by 2 bases, with 19 bases of the junction left unmatched. This CDR3 region has 22 residues. CDR1 is SNHLY and CDR2 is FYNNEI in the germline V gene. The CDR3 loop reads CASSEDPVSRLAGAPFTDTQYF. The CDR3 DNA reads TGTGCCAGCAGTGAAGACCCAGTCTCTAGACTAGCGGGGGCCCCTTTCACAGATACGCAGTATTTT.

V is TRBV30 and J is TRBJ1-3; 9 bases fit TRBD1. There are 14 residues in the CDR3. Germline trimming cut 3 bases from V and 9 bases from J; bases unmatched to any gene: 9. Germline values: CDR1 GTSNPN, CDR2 SVGIG (reference sequence). This CDR3 reads CAWRGTGFYGTIYF. CDR3 DNA sequence: TGTGCCTGGAGAGGGACAGGGTTTTACGGCACCATATATTTT.

V is TRBV28 and J is TRBJ2-3, with TRBD2 matching over 11 bases. Germline lookup yields CDR1 MDHEN and CDR2 SYDVKM. V dropped 3 bases and J dropped 2; count of bases not matched to a gene: 13. This CDR3 spans 19 amino acids. CDR3 protein: CASSFQGGSGGDHTDTQYF. CDR3 nucleotides: TGTGCCAGCAGTTTTCAGGGTGGTAGCGGGGGGGACCACACAGATACGCAGTATTTT.

In its sample, this clone was seen once. The chain uses TRBV7-9 and TRBJ1-2; possible D gene TRBD1, 6 bases. The CDR3 consists of 14 residues. CDR1 and CDR2 (germline): SEHNR, FQNEAQ (reference sequence). The V end lost 5 bases, the J end lost 8 bases, and 18 bases lay between the germline ends. CDR3 nucleotide sequence: TGTGCCAGCAGCCCCAAGGCAGGGGAGTGGGGCTACACCTTC. Translation gives CASSPKAGEWGYTF.

The chain joins TRBV14 to TRBJ1-3, with D tentatively TRBD1 (6 bases). The germline V and J ends were trimmed by 2 bases and 2 bases, with 7 bases remaining between them. CDR1 and CDR2 from the germline V gene are SGHDN and FVKESK. The CDR3 loop spans 14 amino acids. The CDR3 spells CASSQPGAGNTIYF. The CDR3, as DNA: TGTGCCAGCAGCCAACCAGGGGCTGGAAACACCATATATTTT.

The chain uses TRBV7-8 and TRBJ2-5; possibly TRBD1 or TRBD2 for D (6 bases each). V gave up 5 bases and J gave up 4 bases, with 23 bases separating them. This CDR3 is built from 17 residues. Germline V CDR1 and CDR2: SGHVS, FQNEAQ. The CDR3 DNA reads TGTGCCAGCAGCCCAAGGGGCGGGACACCCAGGGGAGAGACCCAGTACTTC. Translating it yields CASSPRGGTPRGETQYF.

The chain uses TRBV20-1 and TRBJ1-4; D not certain. The length of the CDR3 is 11 residues. Trimming stripped 6 bases from V and 8 bases from J, with 10 bases between. The germline V gene encodes CDR1 DFQATT and CDR2 SNEGSKA (reference sequence). The CDR3 bases are TGCAGTGCCTCGGACGGCGAAAAACTGTTTTTT. This encodes CSASDGEKLFF.

CDR3 bases: TGTGCCAGTAGTACGACAGGGGGCAATCAGCCCCAGCATTTT. This encodes CASSTTGGNQPQHF. The rearrangement uses TRBV19 and TRBJ1-5; 8 positions agree with TRBD1. Germline V gene data show CDR1 as LNHDA and CDR2 as SQIVND (reference sequence). The CDR3 runs to 14 residues. Unmatched junction bases numbered 1, after V lost 4 bases and J lost 2 bases. Complete variable domain (other parts from reference TRBV19 and TRBJ1-5): DGGITQSPKYLFRKEGQNVTLSCEQNLNHDAMYWYRQDPGQGLRLIYYSQIVNDFQKGDIAEGYSVSREKKESFPLTVTSAQKNPTAFYLCASSTTGGNQPQHFGDGTRLSIL.

This clone turned up a few times. The chain joins TRBV2 to TRBJ2-3; 9 nucleotides align to TRBD1. J lost 4 bases, V lost 4 bases, and 6 bases had no gene match. The germline V gene encodes CDR1 SNHLY and CDR2 FYNNEI. The length of the CDR3 is 15 residues. The CDR3 here is CASSGGTGGPDTQYF. DNA for the CDR3: TGTGCCAGCAGTGGGGGTACAGGGGGCCCAGATACGCAGTATTTT.